A single T cell receptor beta chain is shown here with its context. Here immunoSEQ multiplex PCR was the method, and the copy in TCRdb shows in-frame clones only, minus some. The sample has approximately 2.3 million clones; 85% to 95% are singletons. This record comes from a study of shared clonotypes between healthy human individuals. Germline trimming cut 2 bases from V and 4 bases from J; bases unmatched to any gene: 8. The CDR3 contains 16 residues. Germline lookup yields CDR1 SGHNT and CDR2 YYREEE (reference sequence). The V call is TRBV5-4, the J call TRBJ2-2; 7 positions agree with TRBD1. The TCR comes from a man between 18 and 35 years old in good health. Some clones in this sample may be carry-over from other donors' samples. The source material was naive CD4+ T cells from PBMCs. Stated subset: CD45RA+ positively selected. The CDR3 protein is CASSLRGQTPTGELFF. The CDR3 region has the DNA TGTGCCAGCAGCTTAAGGGGACAGACCCCCACCGGGGAGCTGTTTTTT.